The following is a T cell receptor beta chain sequence with its context. What it binds is unknown. Germline assignment: CDR1 SNHLY and CDR2 FYNNEI. The CDR3 consists of 12 residues. V lost 11 bases to trimming and J lost 4 bases, with 12 bases between them. This sample is part of a study of glioma-infiltrating T cells. Study results and limitations: Tissue-blood divergence was below expectation in non-neoplastic patients, above in gliomas.

Using RNA template, CDR3s of TCR alpha and beta were amplified with iRepertoire arm-PCR. One-step reverse transcription and amplification started from approximately 100-400 ng of tissue mRNA or PBMC total RNA. TCRdb used MiXCR to reprocess the multiplex PCR reads, holding one entry per CDR3 protein. The sample lists over 100,000 distinct CDR3 sequences; under 30% were seen once. This chain joins TRBV2 and TRBJ1-3; D gene ambiguous. The origin of this receptor is a human donor with low-grade glioma or glioblastoma, undergoing nonglioma brain surgery, or in good health (not recorded which). The source material was glioma tissue, nonneoplastic brain tissue, or PBMCs (not recorded which). The CDR3 loop reads CAVPSSGNTIYF. DNA of the CDR3: TGTGCCGTCCCTTCGTCCGGAAACACCATATATTTT.